A selection of T cell receptor beta chains follows, all from one sample in a study of shared clonotypes between healthy human individuals. Sequencing was performed with immunoSEQ multiplex PCR; in TCRdb, only in-frame clones are kept and a portion is missing. The data hold 2 million or so clones, with about 95% observed a single time. Source material: naive CD8+ T cells sorted from blood. These receptors were obtained from a man between 18 and 29 years old in good health. Both conserved end residues are part of each CDR3. A D gene is named only where the DNA matches it firmly. Some rows have no size entry. The others give once, few or many, or a class for an expanded clone.

V gene,J gene,D gene,clone size,CDR3 DNA,CDR3 protein
TRBV30,TRBJ2-6,NA,NA,TGTGCCTGGAGTGTAGACGTTGGGGGGGCCAACGTCCTGACTTTC,CAWSVDVGGANVLTF
TRBV28,TRBJ1-4,TRBD1,NA,TGTGCCAGCAGTTTATTGCCGGAGGGACAGGAAGAAAAACTGTTTTTT,CASSLLPEGQEEKLFF
TRBV5-4,TRBJ2-7,NA,NA,TGTGCCAGCAGCTCCCTGGACTACGAGCAGTACTTC,CASSSLDYEQYF
TRBV27,TRBJ2-2,NA,NA,TGTGCCAGCAGTATTTTTGTAGGGTCCGGGGAGCTGTTTTTT,CASSIFVGSGELFF
TRBV11-2,TRBJ2-7,NA,NA,TGTGCCAGCAGGTACACCGGCTCCTACGAGCAGTACTTC,CASRYTGSYEQYF
TRBV5-5,TRBJ1-2,TRBD1,NA,TGTGCCAGCAGCACGGGACAGGGAGACTATGGCTACACCTTC,CASSTGQGDYGYTF
TRBV13,TRBJ2-1,TRBD2,NA,TGTGCCAGCAGCCCATGGGGGGAGGGCGTACCATACAATGAGCAGTTCTTC,CASSPWGEGVPYNEQFF
TRBV18,TRBJ2-6,NA,NA,TGTGCCAGCTCACTGTTCGACGCGGGACCGAACTCTGGGGCCAACGTCCTGACTTTC,CASSLFDAGPNSGANVLTF
TRBV4-1,TRBJ2-3,TRBD2,NA,TGCGCCAGCAGCCAGACTAGCGGGATCTCAGATACGCAGTATTTT,CASSQTSGISDTQYF
TRBV4-3,TRBJ2-3,TRBD2,NA,TGCGCCAGCAGCCCTCGACTAGCGGGGTACACAGATACGCAGTATTTT,CASSPRLAGYTDTQYF
TRBV5-4,TRBJ2-7,NA,NA,TGTGCCAGCAGCTTAAGGGGGGGACATTCGAGCTCCTACGAGCAGTACTTC,CASSLRGGHSSSYEQYF
TRBV27,TRBJ1-6,NA,NA,TGTGCCAGCAGTGCACAGGGAGCCGGGTCACCCCTCCACTTT,CASSAQGAGSPLHF
TRBV7-6,TRBJ2-7,NA,NA,TGTGCCAGCAGCTCGGGAGATCAGACAGGACCCTACGAGCAGTACTTC,CASSSGDQTGPYEQYF
TRBV27,TRBJ2-2,TRBD2,NA,TGTGCCAGCAGTCCGACGGGGGGAATTCGTCGTAACACCGGGGAGCTGTTTTTT,CASSPTGGIRRNTGELFF
TRBV27,TRBJ2-5,NA,NA,TGTGCCAGCAGTTTGGGCGAGACCCAGTACTTC,CASSLGETQYF
TRBV25-1,TRBJ1-4,NA,once,TGTGCCAGCAGATGGGGGGTTTCTAATGAAAAACTGTTTTTT,CASRWGVSNEKLFF
TRBV19,TRBJ1-5,NA,NA,TGTGCCAGTAGTGAGTGGACAGTAAATCAGCCCCAGCATTTT,CASSEWTVNQPQHF
TRBV11-2,TRBJ1-2,NA,NA,TGTGCCAGCAGCCCTATCCCCGGGGACTATGGCTACACCTTC,CASSPIPGDYGYTF
TRBV4-1,TRBJ1-1,NA,once,TGCGCCAGCAGGCTACAGGGAATGAACACTGAAGCTTTCTTT,CASRLQGMNTEAFF
TRBV4-1,TRBJ2-3,NA,NA,TGCGCCAGCAGCCTAGACCAGGAGACACATACGCAGTATTTT,CASSLDQETHTQYF
TRBV6-5,TRBJ1-4,NA,NA,TGTGCCAGCAGTTACGTGGGGGGATCAACTAATGAAAAACTGTTTTTT,CASSYVGGSTNEKLFF
TRBV13,TRBJ2-7,NA,NA,TGTGCCAGCAGCTTAGGCGCCGGGGATTACGAGCAGTACTTC,CASSLGAGDYEQYF
TRBV5-1,TRBJ2-7,NA,NA,TGCGCCAGCAGCTTGGAAGGGGGAATTTCCTACGAGCAGTACTTC,CASSLEGGISYEQYF
TRBV5-6,TRBJ2-7,NA,NA,TGTGCCAGCAGCTTTTACCAGGGTTACGAGCAGTACTTC,CASSFYQGYEQYF
TRBV6-1,TRBJ2-7,NA,NA,TGTGCCAGCCAGGATTCTTACGAGCAGTACTTC,CASQDSYEQYF
TRBV18,TRBJ1-1,TRBD1,NA,TGTGCCAGCTCACTAGGACAGGGAGCTGAAGCTTTCTTT,CASSLGQGAEAFF
TRBV27,TRBJ2-4,TRBD2,NA,TGTGCCAGCAGCCTAGCGGGAGTTTCCAAAAACATTCAGTACTTC,CASSLAGVSKNIQYF
TRBV5-4,TRBJ2-7,NA,NA,TGTGCCAGCAGCTTCGGCTTAGAGGACGAGCAGTACTTC,CASSFGLEDEQYF
TRBV13,TRBJ2-3,NA,NA,TGTGCCAGCAAGGGGAACACAGATACGCAGTATTTT,CASKGNTDTQYF
TRBV4-1,TRBJ2-1,NA,NA,TGCGCCAGCAGCCAAGTACCCGGGACTGACAATGAGCAGTTCTTC,CASSQVPGTDNEQFF
TRBV5-1,TRBJ2-7,TRBD2,NA,TGCGCCAGCAGCAATGGACTAGCGGGAGGGACCTACGAGCAGTACTTC,CASSNGLAGGTYEQYF
TRBV7-9,TRBJ1-3,NA,few,TGTGCCAGCAGCGGGGGCATAAACTCTGGAAACACCATATATTTT,CASSGGINSGNTIYF
TRBV6-5,TRBJ1-1,NA,NA,TGTGCCAGCAGTTACGGGACGGGTATTGAAGCTTTCTTT,CASSYGTGIEAFF
TRBV13,TRBJ1-6,NA,NA,TGTGCCAGCAGCTTGGGGCCGACTAATTCACCCCTCCACTTT,CASSLGPTNSPLHF
TRBV6-1,TRBJ1-6,TRBD1,NA,TGTGCCAGCAGTGAATTTAAAAGGGACAGGGATTCACCCCTCCACTTT,CASSEFKRDRDSPLHF
TRBV28,TRBJ1-1,NA,NA,TGTGCCAGCAGTGGGACCGGCGGGGGAAATGAAGCTTTCTTT,CASSGTGGGNEAFF
TRBV25-1,TRBJ2-7,NA,NA,TGTGCCAGCAGTGACCCCGGGACTTCCATTTACGAGCAGTACTTC,CASSDPGTSIYEQYF
TRBV7-9,TRBJ1-2,NA,NA,TGTGCCAGCAGCTCCCGGGACGGCTATGGCTACACCTTC,CASSSRDGYGYTF
TRBV30,TRBJ1-1,NA,NA,TGTGCCTGGAGTGTAGCCAGGTACACTGAAGCTTTCTTT,CAWSVARYTEAFF
TRBV30,TRBJ1-5,NA,NA,TGTGCCTGGAGTCTGGGTTATAGCAATCAGCCCCAGCATTTT,CAWSLGYSNQPQHF
TRBV13,TRBJ1-3,NA,NA,TGTGCCAGCAGCTTAGGGCAGGGAACTGGAAACACCATATATTTT,CASSLGQGTGNTIYF
TRBV6-6,TRBJ2-7,NA,NA,TGTGCCAGCAGTTACGTCGCGGTCCCTAGTTACGAGCAGTACTTC,CASSYVAVPSYEQYF
TRBV28,TRBJ2-5,NA,NA,TGTGCCAGCAGGGCCTTTTGGGAAGAGACCCAGTACTTC,CASRAFWEETQYF
TRBV6-6,TRBJ1-2,NA,once,TGTGCCAGCAGTTACTCTCCAGGGCCCTCCTATGGCTACACCTTC,CASSYSPGPSYGYTF
TRBV27,TRBJ2-5,NA,NA,TGTGCCAGCAGTCCCCTCCAGGGGACCCAGTACTTC,CASSPLQGTQYF
TRBV2,TRBJ1-6,NA,NA,TGTGCCAGCAGTGAAACCCTACCCCGGGATTCACCCCTCCACTTT,CASSETLPRDSPLHF
TRBV28,TRBJ1-6,TRBD1,NA,TGTGCCAGCAGTTACGCCGGGACAGGGGAGGATTCACCCCTCCACTTT,CASSYAGTGEDSPLHF
TRBV29-1,TRBJ1-5,NA,NA,TGCAGCGTTGCAGGCGACAGCAATCAGCCCCAGCATTTT,CSVAGDSNQPQHF
TRBV5-5,TRBJ2-2,NA,NA,TGTGCCAGCAGCCCCACAGGAGCGAACACCGGGGAGCTGTTTTTT,CASSPTGANTGELFF
TRBV4-1,TRBJ1-2,NA,NA,TGCGCCAGCAGCCAAGAATTTGTTCTCGAAAGGGGCTATGGCTACACCTTC,CASSQEFVLERGYGYTF
TRBV11-2,TRBJ2-5,TRBD2,NA,TGTGCCAGCAGCCCCCCCTTAGCGGGGCAAGAGACCCAGTACTTC,CASSPPLAGQETQYF
TRBV5-4,TRBJ1-1,TRBD1,NA,TGTGCCAGCAGCTTGGACCGGACAGGGGAAACTGAAGCTTTCTTT,CASSLDRTGETEAFF
TRBV6-5,TRBJ1-1,NA,NA,TGTGCCAGCCAGGACAGTTTGAACACTGAAGCTTTCTTT,CASQDSLNTEAFF
TRBV11-2,TRBJ1-6,NA,once,TGTGCCAGCAGCTCGGCGGCAAGCTCCTATAATTCACCCCTCCACTTT,CASSSAASSYNSPLHF
TRBV4-1,TRBJ2-7,NA,NA,TGCGCCAGCAGCTTCAGACTAGAGGAATACGAGCAGTACTTC,CASSFRLEEYEQYF
TRBV5-1,TRBJ2-2,NA,NA,TGCGCCAGCAGCTTGGAACGGAAGGGCTCCGGCACCGGGGAGCTGTTTTTT,CASSLERKGSGTGELFF
TRBV7-8,TRBJ2-2,NA,NA,TGTGCCCTCTGGGCCGGGGAGCTGTTTTTT,CALWAGELFF
TRBV6-6,TRBJ1-1,NA,NA,TGTGCCAGCTCCGGGGAGAACACTGAAGCTTTCTTT,CASSGENTEAFF
TRBV4-3,TRBJ2-7,TRBD2,once,TGCGCCAGCAGCCAAGACTTAGGACTAGCGGGAGGCTACGAGCAGTACTTC,CASSQDLGLAGGYEQYF
TRBV6-1,TRBJ2-5,NA,NA,TGTGCCAGCGAATACAGCTTCCAAGAGACCCAGTACTTC,CASEYSFQETQYF